Listed here are 7 T cell receptor beta chains from one sample, sequenced in a study of cytomegalovirus exposure and HLA in healthy donors. The primer mix had 60 Vbeta and 13 Jbeta primers. Profiled with immunoSEQ multiplex PCR; TCRdb holds only in-frame clones, not every one. The top ten clones hold less than 8.5% of a sample with 200,000 to 250,000 clones, about 80% of them seen once. Source material: PBMCs. Receptors originate from a woman aged 55 to 70 in good health and CMV-seropositive.

This chain uses TRBV7-3 with TRBJ2-2, with D possibly TRBD2 on 6 matching bases. The CDR3 length is 13 residues. Deletions cut 6 bases from V and 7 bases from J, with 12 bases between. CDR1 and CDR2 from the germline V gene are SGHTA and FQGTGA. The CDR3 region is CASRPGVGGELFF. CDR3 nucleotide sequence: TGTGCCAGCAGACCGGGAGTTGGCGGGGAGCTGTTTTTT.

This chain connects TRBV2 to TRBJ2-5; 8 positions agree with TRBD2. The V gene's germline CDR1 is SNHLY and CDR2 FYNNEI. The CDR3 has 16 residues. The V and J ends lost 0 bases and 5 bases, in that order; junction bases with no gene match: 8. The CDR3 loop is CASSEAPGLGGETQYF. The CDR3 nucleotides read TGTGCCAGCAGTGAAGCGCCGGGACTAGGGGGGGAGACCCAGTACTTC.

The J gene is TRBJ2-7, the V gene TRBV19; 8 nucleotides match TRBD2. CDR1 and CDR2 from the germline V gene are LNHDA and SQIVND (reference sequence). Trimming cost V 4 bases and J 3 bases; bases outside gene matches: 5. This CDR3 has 14 amino acids. The DNA for the CDR3 is TGTGCCAGTAGTAGGGACGGGGGGGTCTACGAGCAGTACTTC. As protein: CASSRDGGVYEQYF. Filled out from reference TRBV19 and TRBJ2-7, the complete variable domain reads DGGITQSPKYLFRKEGQNVTLSCEQNLNHDAMYWYRQDPGQGLRLIYYSQIVNDFQKGDIAEGYSVSREKKESFPLTVTSAQKNPTAFYLCASSRDGGVYEQYFGPGTRLTVT.

The chain recombines TRBV14 with TRBJ1-2; D remains ambiguous. This CDR3 comprises 14 residues. From germline, CDR1 is SGHDN and CDR2 FVKESK. V lost 6 bases, J lost 3 bases, and 14 bases lay in between. DNA of the CDR3: TGTGCCAGCAGTCACGGGAGGCTCGACTATGGCTACACCTTC. Its translation: CASSHGRLDYGYTF.

The chain has TRBV2 and TRBJ2-1; 7 nucleotides line up with TRBD2. Losses at the gene ends were 8 bases for V and 3 bases for J; bases not matched to a gene: 10. The CDR3 covers 15 residues. CDR1 is SNHLY, CDR2 FYNNEI, per germline. The CDR3, as DNA: TGTGCCAGCCGGGAGGACTACCAATTCTACAATGAGCAGTTCTTC. Its translation: CASREDYQFYNEQFF.

The CDR3 reads CASSVGGSLNTEAFF. CDR3 bases: TGTGCCAGCAGCGTAGGCGGCAGTCTGAACACTGAAGCTTTCTTT. V and J are TRBV9 and TRBJ1-1; D gene uncertain. Germline-derived CDR1 and CDR2 are SGDLS and YYNGEE. V lost 0 bases and J 0 bases, leaving 9 bases between the germline ends. The CDR3 runs to 15 residues. Full variable domain (remainder filled in from reference TRBV9 and TRBJ1-1): DSGVTQTPKHLITATGQRVTLRCSPRSGDLSVYWYQQSLDQGLQFLIQYYNGEERAKGNILERFSAQQFPDLHSELNLSSLELGDSALYFCASSVGGSLNTEAFFGQGTRLTVV.

The rearrangement links TRBV7-2 to TRBJ2-6; D gene ambiguous. Between the trimmed V and J ends, which lost 5 bases and 0 bases, there was a span of 5 bases. This CDR3 region has 14 residues. The germline V gene has CDR1 SGHTA and CDR2 FQGNSA. Here the CDR3 DNA reads TGTGCCAGCAGCACTTACTCTGGGGCCAACGTCCTGACTTTC. Protein sequence: CASSTYSGANVLTF.